The clone carrying this T cell receptor (beta chain) was seen many times. Every sequencing run produced over 180 million TCR-beta sequences that came from 15-18 subjects. MiXCR was run by TCRdb on the 5' RACE reads, yielding one entry per CDR3 protein. Altogether approximately 32,000 distinct CDR3 sequences are present, 15% being singletons, with the ten largest covering roughly 27%. There are 13 residues in the CDR3. The V gene lost 2 bases and the J gene lost 6 bases, with 13 bases spanning the gap. CDR1 is DFQATT, CDR2 SNEGSKA, per germline (reference sequence). The sample comes from a study of neurological immune-mediated disorders.

V usage is TRBV20-1 and J usage is TRBJ1-2; tentatively, D is TRBD1 (5 bases). The sequence derives from a man between 70 and 80 years old in good health. Sequenced input: PBMCs. CDR3 in DNA: TGCAGTGCTAGACAGGGAAGCAGGGATGGCTACACCTTC. Its protein is CSARQGSRDGYTF.